This is a list of T cell receptor beta chains from one sample in a study of shared clonotypes between healthy human individuals. Repertoires were generated with immunoSEQ multiplex PCR, while TCRdb's copy carries only in-frame clones and drops some. The sample records approximately 2,000,000 clones, less than 95% being singletons. What was sequenced was naive CD4+ T cells from PBMCs. These receptors all stem from a man aged 18-30 years in good health. Some clones in this sample may be carry-over from other donors' samples. CDR3s include the opening cysteine and the closing phenylalanine or tryptophan. The D gene is left open where the match is weak. Expanded clones get a size class; other rows say once, few or many, or leave the size out.

cdr3_aa cdr3_nt d_call v_call clone_size j_call
CASSQSRDSIHEQYF TGTGCCAGCAGCCAATCCCGGGACAGTATCCACGAGCAGTACTTC TRBD1 TRBV6-5 NA TRBJ2-7
CASSTHSRTNEKLFF TGTGCCAGCAGCACTCACAGCCGGACTAATGAAAAACTGTTTTTT NA TRBV9 NA TRBJ1-4
CASSLPILAGEDTQYF TGTGCCAGCAGCTTGCCGATACTAGCGGGAGAAGATACGCAGTATTTT TRBD2 TRBV5-4 once TRBJ2-3
CASSAGGFQVSRDYGYTF TGTGCCAGCAGTGCAGGGGGTTTTCAGGTGAGCCGGGACTATGGCTACACCTTC TRBD1 TRBV6-1 NA TRBJ1-2
CASTAHGTANTEAFF TGTGCCAGCACCGCCCACGGGACAGCCAACACTGAAGCTTTCTTT TRBD1 TRBV27 NA TRBJ1-1
CASSLASRTGGTDTQYF TGCGCCAGCAGCTTGGCCTCTCGGACAGGGGGCACAGATACGCAGTATTTT TRBD1 TRBV5-1 once TRBJ2-3
CASSQQQRDYEQYF TGCGCCAGCAGCCAACAACAGAGAGACTACGAGCAGTACTTC NA TRBV4-1 NA TRBJ2-7
CASSPLAGGQTSTDTQYF TGTGCCAGCAGCCCCCTAGCGGGAGGACAGACTTCCACAGATACGCAGTATTTT TRBD2 TRBV11-2 NA TRBJ2-3
CASSEGLEPYGYTF TGTGCCAGCAGTGAGGGCCTGGAGCCCTATGGCTACACCTTC NA TRBV6-1 NA TRBJ1-2
CASRGGSSTDTQYF TGTGCCAGCAGGGGCGGTTCAAGCACAGATACGCAGTATTTT NA TRBV6-5 NA TRBJ2-3
CASSGETYEQYF TGTGCCAGCAGTGGGGAAACCTACGAGCAGTACTTC NA TRBV2 NA TRBJ2-7
CASSSSVGSANYGYTF TGTGCCAGCAGTTCCTCGGTGGGATCAGCTAACTATGGCTACACCTTC NA TRBV6-5 NA TRBJ1-2
CASMGSGGTDTQYF TGTGCCTCCATGGGATCAGGGGGAACAGATACGCAGTATTTT TRBD1 TRBV10-3 NA TRBJ2-3
CASNPGANSNQPQHF TGTGCCAGCAACCCGGGGGCGAATAGCAATCAGCCCCAGCATTTT NA TRBV6-5 NA TRBJ1-5
CASSLRALYGTAQETQYF TGTGCCAGCAGTTTACGCGCCCTATACGGGACGGCTCAAGAGACCCAGTACTTC NA TRBV27 once TRBJ2-5
CATGPMDTQYF TGTGCCACCGGCCCTATGGATACGCAGTATTTT NA TRBV28 NA TRBJ2-3
CASRAGHRIPHQPQHF TGTGCCTCCCGTGCGGGACACAGAATACCCCACCAGCCCCAGCATTTT NA TRBV10-3 NA TRBJ1-5
CASSQGQGPEAFF TGCGCCAGCAGCCAAGGACAGGGCCCTGAAGCTTTCTTT TRBD1 TRBV5-1 NA TRBJ1-1
CASSGTPNQPQHF TGCGCCAGCAGCGGGACACCGAATCAGCCCCAGCATTTT NA TRBV5-1 NA TRBJ1-5
CASSPAYSVYEQYF TGTGCCAGCAGCCCGGCCTATAGCGTCTACGAGCAGTACTTC NA TRBV28 NA TRBJ2-7
CASSPGGGNTIYF TGTGCCAGCAGCCCCGGGGGAGGAAACACCATATATTTT NA TRBV7-3 NA TRBJ1-3
CASRESMGYGYTF TGTGCCAGTAGGGAATCTATGGGATATGGCTACACCTTC NA TRBV19 NA TRBJ1-2
CASSLVPSQGGYTF TGCGCCAGCAGCTTGGTACCCTCCCAAGGCGGCTACACCTTC NA TRBV5-1 NA TRBJ1-2
CATSRPQRDYNEQFF TGTGCCACCAGCAGACCCCAGAGGGATTACAATGAGCAGTTCTTC NA TRBV15 NA TRBJ2-1
CASSLFGWSTGELFF TGTGCCAGCAGCTTATTCGGATGGTCCACCGGGGAGCTGTTTTTT NA TRBV7-9 NA TRBJ2-2
CASSQDRAGAKNIQYF TGTGCCAGCAGCCAAGATCGGGCAGGAGCCAAAAACATTCAGTACTTC NA TRBV4-2 once TRBJ2-4
CASSPPGQIYEQYF TGTGCCAGCAGTCCCCCGGGACAGATCTACGAGCAGTACTTC TRBD1 TRBV6-5 NA TRBJ2-7
CASSVDRGVGEQYF TGTGCCAGCAGTGTCGACAGAGGAGTGGGCGAGCAGTACTTC NA TRBV6-5 NA TRBJ2-7
CASSRQTGGETQYF TGCGCCAGCAGCCGGCAGACAGGGGGAGAGACCCAGTACTTC TRBD1 TRBV4-3 NA TRBJ2-5
CASSLARGTDGYTF TGCGCCAGCAGCTTGGCTCGGGGGACGGATGGCTACACCTTC NA TRBV5-1 once TRBJ1-2
CASSLIYAGGNEQYF TGCGCCAGCAGCTTGATTTATGCGGGAGGGAACGAGCAGTACTTC TRBD2 TRBV5-1 NA TRBJ2-7
CASSQPQAEKLFF TGCGCCAGCAGCCAGCCACAGGCTGAAAAACTGTTTTTT NA TRBV4-1 NA TRBJ1-4
CASSPGTANEKLFF TGTGCCAGCTCACCAGGGACAGCCAATGAAAAACTGTTTTTT TRBD1 TRBV18 NA TRBJ1-4
CASSYSNFQPQHF TGTGCCAGCAGTTACTCGAATTTTCAGCCCCAGCATTTT NA TRBV6-5 NA TRBJ1-5
CASSPTGATNYGYTF TGTGCCAGTAGCCCCACAGGGGCCACTAACTATGGCTACACCTTC TRBD1 TRBV19 NA TRBJ1-2
CASGPGVRFSGMTSYNEQFF TGTGCCAGCGGGCCCGGTGTTCGGTTTAGCGGGATGACCTCCTACAATGAGCAGTTCTTC TRBD2 TRBV2 NA TRBJ2-1
CAWSFGQASYEQYF TGTGCCTGGAGTTTCGGGCAGGCTAGCTACGAGCAGTACTTC NA TRBV30 NA TRBJ2-7
CATSRRSDTEAFF TGTGCCACCAGCAGACGATCCGACACTGAAGCTTTCTTT NA TRBV15 NA TRBJ1-1
CASSEFKEGAQGYTF TGTGCCAGCAGTGAATTTAAGGAGGGGGCGCAGGGCTACACCTTC TRBD1 TRBV25-1 once TRBJ1-2
CASSPGGLAVVNEQFF TGTGCCAGCAGCCCAGGGGGACTAGCGGTGGTGAATGAGCAGTTCTTC TRBD2 TRBV7-9 NA TRBJ2-1
CASSLVEGGPPRNTQYF TGTGCCAGCAGCTTAGTAGAGGGAGGCCCCCCCAGGAATACGCAGTATTTT NA TRBV7-2 NA TRBJ2-3
CASSQIADRKNEQFF TGTGCCAGCAGCCAGATAGCGGACCGTAAGAATGAGCAGTTCTTC NA TRBV5-4 NA TRBJ2-1
CASSQFQDRGGRETQYF TGTGCCAGCAGCCAATTCCAAGACAGGGGAGGTCGAGAGACCCAGTACTTC TRBD1 TRBV14 NA TRBJ2-5
CASGRGQIYEQYF TGTGCCAGCGGACGTGGGCAGATCTACGAGCAGTACTTC NA TRBV2 NA TRBJ2-7
CASREPYTGGNEKLFF TGTGCCAGCAGAGAACCTTATACAGGGGGTAATGAAAAACTGTTTTTT TRBD1 TRBV2 NA TRBJ1-4
CASSEVTGRNTEAFF TGTGCCAGCAGCGAGGTGACAGGGAGAAACACTGAAGCTTTCTTT TRBD1 TRBV7-3 once TRBJ1-1
CASSLVWGSDEQYF TGTGCCAGCAGCTTGGTGTGGGGAAGCGACGAGCAGTACTTC NA TRBV5-6 NA TRBJ2-7
CATSRDSNTGELFF TGTGCCACCAGCAGGGACAGCAACACCGGGGAGCTGTTTTTT NA TRBV15 NA TRBJ2-2
CASSPGWGGRSSDTQYF TGTGCCAGCAGCCCAGGTTGGGGCGGGAGGTCTTCAGATACGCAGTATTTT TRBD2 TRBV7-8 NA TRBJ2-3
CASSVGQPGTNEKLFF TGTGCCAGCAGCGTAGGCCAACCAGGGACTAATGAAAAACTGTTTTTT NA TRBV9 NA TRBJ1-4
CAISESSPGTNNQPQHF TGTGCCATCAGTGAGTCGAGCCCAGGGACAAACAATCAGCCCCAGCATTTT NA TRBV10-3 NA TRBJ1-5
CASSLDGTGFGNQPQHF TGTGCCAGCAGCCTAGACGGGACAGGGTTTGGCAATCAGCCCCAGCATTTT TRBD1 TRBV11-2 NA TRBJ1-5
CAISVGRPQPPEQYF TGTGCCATCAGTGTAGGGCGACCCCAGCCCCCCGAGCAGTACTTC NA TRBV10-3 NA TRBJ2-7
CASRTPRGESYNEQFF TGCGCCAGCAGGACCCCCAGGGGGGAAAGCTACAATGAGCAGTTCTTC NA TRBV10-2 NA TRBJ2-1
CSVDETGGGNQPQHF TGCAGCGTTGACGAGACAGGGGGAGGCAATCAGCCCCAGCATTTT TRBD1 TRBV29-1 NA TRBJ1-5
CASSLRTSGSYEQYF TGTGCCAGCAGTCTAAGGACTAGCGGTAGCTACGAGCAGTACTTC TRBD2 TRBV28 NA TRBJ2-7
CASRSRTSSSYNEQFF TGTGCCAGCAGATCTAGAACCTCGAGCTCCTACAATGAGCAGTTCTTC NA TRBV28 NA TRBJ2-1